This TCR beta chain stems from a study of blood T cell repertoires in COVID-19. Produced via immunoSEQ multiplex PCR; TCRdb's table is partial and in-frame only. This table holds approximately 70,000 clones, about four fifths found once. In germline, CDR1 is SGHRS, CDR2 YFSETQ. This CDR3 is 14 amino acids long. V lost 3 bases and J 2 bases, leaving 10 bases between the germline ends. The rearrangement links TRBV5-1 to TRBJ2-3; a possible D gene is TRBD2 (6 bases). The material sequenced was peripheral blood. The TCR comes from a woman aged 80 or over with active or convalescent COVID-19. The CDR3 loop is CASSYGRDTDTQYF. DNA of the CDR3: TGCGCCAGCAGCTACGGGAGAGACACAGATACGCAGTATTTT.